The T cell receptor beta chain under discussion was sequenced for a study of cytomegalovirus exposure and HLA in healthy donors. The germline V and J ends were trimmed by 3 bases and 4 bases, with 16 bases remaining between them. Germline V CDR1 and CDR2: MDHEN, SYDVKM. CDR3 length: 16 amino acids. In the PCR, 60 Vbeta and 13 Jbeta primers were used. Assay: immunoSEQ multiplex PCR; the TCRdb copy retains only in-frame clones and omits some. The sample shows about 200,000 clones, under 85% of them seen only once. The sample was PBMCs. This receptor was identified in a man aged 45 to 65 in good health and CMV-seronegative. The chain combines TRBV28 with TRBJ1-5; D is uncertain. CDR3 in DNA: TGTGCCAGCAGTTTCCCCCAAGGGAGCCCAAATCAGCCCCAGCATTTT. Translated: CASSFPQGSPNQPQHF.